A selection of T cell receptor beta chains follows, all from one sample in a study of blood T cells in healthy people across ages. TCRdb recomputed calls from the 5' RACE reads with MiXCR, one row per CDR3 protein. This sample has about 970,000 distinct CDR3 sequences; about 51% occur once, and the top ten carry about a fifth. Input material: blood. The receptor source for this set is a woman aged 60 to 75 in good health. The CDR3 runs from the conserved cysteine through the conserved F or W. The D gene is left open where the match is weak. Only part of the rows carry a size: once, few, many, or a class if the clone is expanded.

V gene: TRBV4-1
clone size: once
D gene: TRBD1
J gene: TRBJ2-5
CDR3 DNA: TGCGCCAGCAGCCAAAAGATAAGGGCCGGGACAGGCCTACAAGAGACCCAGTACTTC
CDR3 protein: CASSQKIRAGTGLQETQYF

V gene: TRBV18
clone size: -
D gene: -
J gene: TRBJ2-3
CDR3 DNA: TGTGCCAGCTCACCACAATCCGGGGGCAGAGATACGCAGTATTTT
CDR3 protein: CASSPQSGGRDTQYF

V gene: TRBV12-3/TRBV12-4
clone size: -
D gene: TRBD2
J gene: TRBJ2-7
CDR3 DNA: TGTGCCACCTCTACTAGCGGGTACGAGCAGTACTTC
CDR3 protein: CATSTSGYEQYF

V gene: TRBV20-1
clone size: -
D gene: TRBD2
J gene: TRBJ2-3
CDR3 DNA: TGCAGTGCCGTAAGGATAGCGGGGTCGGCAGATACGCAGTATTTT
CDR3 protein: CSAVRIAGSADTQYF

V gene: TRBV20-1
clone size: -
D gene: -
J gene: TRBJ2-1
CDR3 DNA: TGCAGTGCTAGAGGTAGCGGCCCTTCGGATGAGCAGTTCTTC
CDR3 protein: CSARGSGPSDEQFF

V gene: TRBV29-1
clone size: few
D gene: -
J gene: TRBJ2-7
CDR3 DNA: TGCAGCGCCTTTGTGGGAGGAGGCTACGAGCAGTACTTC
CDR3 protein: CSAFVGGGYEQYF

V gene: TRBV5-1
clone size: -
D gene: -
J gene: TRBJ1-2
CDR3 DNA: TGCGCCAGCAGCTTGGCCAGAATGACAGAAAGGACCACTTCCTATGGCTACACCTTC
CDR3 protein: CASSLARMTERTTSYGYTF

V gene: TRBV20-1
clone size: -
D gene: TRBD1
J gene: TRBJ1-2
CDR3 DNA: TGCAGTGCCCCAAATCCCAGGGGGGACTATGGCTACACCTTC
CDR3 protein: CSAPNPRGDYGYTF

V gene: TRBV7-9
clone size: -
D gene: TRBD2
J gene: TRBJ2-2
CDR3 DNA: TGTGCCAGCAGCTTGGGACTAGCGGAAAACACCGGGGAGCTGTTTTTT
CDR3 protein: CASSLGLAENTGELFF

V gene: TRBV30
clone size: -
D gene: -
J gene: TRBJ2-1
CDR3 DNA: TGTGCCTGGAGTGTTGGAAATGAGCAGTTCTTC
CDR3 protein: CAWSVGNEQFF

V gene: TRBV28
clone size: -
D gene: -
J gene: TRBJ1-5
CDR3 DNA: TGTGCCAGCAGTTTAGGATTGGAGGGCAATCAGCCCCAGCATTTT
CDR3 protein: CASSLGLEGNQPQHF

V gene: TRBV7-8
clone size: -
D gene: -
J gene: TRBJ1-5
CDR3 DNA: TGTGCCAGCAGCCGGCTGAGGGGAGCAAGGCAGCCCCAGCATTTT
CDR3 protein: CASSRLRGARQPQHF

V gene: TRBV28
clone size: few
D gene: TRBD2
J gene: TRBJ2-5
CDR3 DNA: TGTGCCAGCAGTTTCTTAGCGGGAGAAGAGACCCAGTACTTC
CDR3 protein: CASSFLAGEETQYF

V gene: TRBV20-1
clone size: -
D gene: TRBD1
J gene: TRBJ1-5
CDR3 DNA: TGCAGTGCTAGTCGAGGACAGGTGGACTATAGCAATCAGCCCCAGCATTTT
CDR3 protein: CSASRGQVDYSNQPQHF

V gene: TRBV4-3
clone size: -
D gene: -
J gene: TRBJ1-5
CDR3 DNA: TGCGCCAGCAGCCAAGATGGGCAGCAGCCCCAGCATTTT
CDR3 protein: CASSQDGQQPQHF

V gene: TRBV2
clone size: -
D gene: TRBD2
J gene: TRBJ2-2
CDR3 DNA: TGTGCCAGCACCCTTGGCGGGAGGCCCTCAGGCGGGGAACTGTTTTTT
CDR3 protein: CASTLGGRPSGGELFF

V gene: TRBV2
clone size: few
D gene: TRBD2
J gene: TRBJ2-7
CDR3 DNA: TGTGCCAGCAGTGAATGGTTGGGACTAGCCGGCGAGCAGTACTTC
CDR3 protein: CASSEWLGLAGEQYF

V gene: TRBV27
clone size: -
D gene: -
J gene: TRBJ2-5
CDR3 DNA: TGTGCCAGCAGTCGCCTCGTGGCCCGGGAGACCCAGTACTTC
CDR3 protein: CASSRLVARETQYF

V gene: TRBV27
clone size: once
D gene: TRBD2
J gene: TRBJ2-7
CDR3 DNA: TGTGCCAGCAGTTGGAACCTACTAGCGTTCGGCCACGAGCAGTACTTC
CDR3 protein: CASSWNLLAFGHEQYF

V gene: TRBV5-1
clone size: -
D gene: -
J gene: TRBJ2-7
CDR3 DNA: TGCGCCAGCAGCTTGCATCCAGGGGCCCCTACTTCCTACGAGCAGTACTTC
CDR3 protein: CASSLHPGAPTSYEQYF

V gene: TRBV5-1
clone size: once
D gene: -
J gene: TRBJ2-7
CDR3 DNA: TGCGCCAGCAGCTATGGGACCTACGAGCAGTACTTC
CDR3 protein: CASSYGTYEQYF

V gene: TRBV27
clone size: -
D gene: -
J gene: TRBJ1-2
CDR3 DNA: TGTGCCAGCAGCCAGACAGGCTACTATGGCTACACCTTC
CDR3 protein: CASSQTGYYGYTF

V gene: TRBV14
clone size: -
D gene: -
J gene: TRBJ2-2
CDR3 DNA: TGTGCCAGCAGCCAAGATCCCCGGGTAGGGGAGCTGTTTTTT
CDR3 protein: CASSQDPRVGELFF

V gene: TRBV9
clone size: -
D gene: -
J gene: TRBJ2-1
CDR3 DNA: TGTGCCAGCAGCTTACATAGTGCGGTCTCCTACAATGAGCAGTTCTTC
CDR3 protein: CASSLHSAVSYNEQFF

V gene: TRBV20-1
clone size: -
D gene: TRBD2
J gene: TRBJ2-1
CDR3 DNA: TGCAGTGCTAGAGACCGAGCCGGGACTAGCGGGAGGGCCCACAAGGAGCAGTTCTTC
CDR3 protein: CSARDRAGTSGRAHKEQFF

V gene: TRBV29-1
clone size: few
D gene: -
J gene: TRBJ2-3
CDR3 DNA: TGCAGCTATGCCCTTCACGGCACAGATACGCAGTATTTT
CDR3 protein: CSYALHGTDTQYF

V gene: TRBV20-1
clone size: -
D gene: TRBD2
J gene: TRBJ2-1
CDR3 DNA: TGCAGTGCTAGATTGGCTAGCGGGATGAATGAGCAGTTCTTC
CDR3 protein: CSARLASGMNEQFF

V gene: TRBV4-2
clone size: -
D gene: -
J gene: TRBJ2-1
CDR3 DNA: TGTGCCAGCAGCTCATGGGAAGGACAGGGTAGAGCGGGAGGAAGGTACAATGAGCAGTTCTTC
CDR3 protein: CASSSWEGQGRAGGRYNEQFF

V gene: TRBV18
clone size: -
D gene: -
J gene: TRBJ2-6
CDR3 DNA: TGTGCCAGCTCACCACCGGGAGGAGTTGGGACCAACGTCCTGACTTTC
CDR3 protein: CASSPPGGVGTNVLTF

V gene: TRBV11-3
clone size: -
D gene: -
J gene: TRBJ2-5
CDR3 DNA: TGTGCCAGCAGCTTTGACGAGGGAGAGACCCAGTACTTC
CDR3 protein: CASSFDEGETQYF

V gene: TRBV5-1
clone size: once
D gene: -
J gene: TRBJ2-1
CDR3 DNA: TGCGCCAGCAACGGGGGCCTCCGCTACAATGAGCAGTTCTTC
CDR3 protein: CASNGGLRYNEQFF

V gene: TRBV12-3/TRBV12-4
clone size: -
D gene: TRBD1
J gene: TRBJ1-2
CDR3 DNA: TGTGCCAGCAGTTCCCGGGACAGAGGGTCCTATGGCTACACCTTC
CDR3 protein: CASSSRDRGSYGYTF

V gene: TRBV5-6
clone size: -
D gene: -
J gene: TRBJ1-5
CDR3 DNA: TGTGCCAGCAGCTTGGCCAGGGACCTTTATAGCAATCAGCCCCAGCATTTT
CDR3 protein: CASSLARDLYSNQPQHF

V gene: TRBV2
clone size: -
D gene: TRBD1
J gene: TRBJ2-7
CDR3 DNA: TGTGCCAGCAGGGAGGGACAGGGACTCTACGAGCAGTACTTC
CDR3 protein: CASREGQGLYEQYF

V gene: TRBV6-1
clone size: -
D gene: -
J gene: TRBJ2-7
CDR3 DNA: TGTGCCAGTCACCCTCGCGGGGCCAGCTCCTACGAGCAGTACTTC
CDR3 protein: CASHPRGASSYEQYF

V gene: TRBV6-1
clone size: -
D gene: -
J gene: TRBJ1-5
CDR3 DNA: TGTGCCAGCAGTGTGGGAGGCATGCAGCCCCAGCATTTT
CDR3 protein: CASSVGGMQPQHF

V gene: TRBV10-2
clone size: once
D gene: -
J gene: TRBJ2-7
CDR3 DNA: TGCGCCAGCAAAGGACGGCTCTCCTACGAGCAGTACTTC
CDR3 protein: CASKGRLSYEQYF

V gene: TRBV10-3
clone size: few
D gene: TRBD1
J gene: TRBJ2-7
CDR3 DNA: TGTGCCATCAGTGGGGGGACAGTGTTCTCCTACGAGCAGTACTTC
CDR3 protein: CAISGGTVFSYEQYF

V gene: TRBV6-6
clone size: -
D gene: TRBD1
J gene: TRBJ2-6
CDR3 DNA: TGTGCCAGCAGTATCGACAGGGCTGGGGCCAACGTCCTGACTTTC
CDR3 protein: CASSIDRAGANVLTF

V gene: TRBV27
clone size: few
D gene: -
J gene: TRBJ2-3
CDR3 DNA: TGTGCCAGAGGCCCTACTAGCACAGATACGCAGTATTTT
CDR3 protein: CARGPTSTDTQYF